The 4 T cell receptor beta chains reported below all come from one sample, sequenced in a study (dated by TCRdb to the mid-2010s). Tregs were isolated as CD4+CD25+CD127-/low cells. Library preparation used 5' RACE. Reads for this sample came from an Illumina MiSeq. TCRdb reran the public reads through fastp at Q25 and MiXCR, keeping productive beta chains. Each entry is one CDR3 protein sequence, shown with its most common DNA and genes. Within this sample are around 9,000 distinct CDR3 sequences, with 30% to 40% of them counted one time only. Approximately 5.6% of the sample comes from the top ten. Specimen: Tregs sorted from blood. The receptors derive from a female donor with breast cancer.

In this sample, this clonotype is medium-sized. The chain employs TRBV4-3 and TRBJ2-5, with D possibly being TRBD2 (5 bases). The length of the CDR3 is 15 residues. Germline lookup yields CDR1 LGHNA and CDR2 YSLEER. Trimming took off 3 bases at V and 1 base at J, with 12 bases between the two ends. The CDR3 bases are TGCGCCAGCAGCCATTGGGGTAGCGTCCAAGAGACCCAGTACTTC. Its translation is CASSHWGSVQETQYF.

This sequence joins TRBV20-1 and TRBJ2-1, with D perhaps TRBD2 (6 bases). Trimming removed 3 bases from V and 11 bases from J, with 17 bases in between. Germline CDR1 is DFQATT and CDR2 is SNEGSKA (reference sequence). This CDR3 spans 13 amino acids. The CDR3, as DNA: TGCAGTGCTAGTGCTAGCGAGAGTAATAAGCAGTTCTTC. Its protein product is CSASASESNKQFF.

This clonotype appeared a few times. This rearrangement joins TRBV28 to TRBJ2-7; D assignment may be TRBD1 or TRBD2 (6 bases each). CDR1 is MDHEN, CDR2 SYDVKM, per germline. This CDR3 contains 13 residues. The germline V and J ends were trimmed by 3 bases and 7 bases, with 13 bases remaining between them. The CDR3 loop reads CASSLGGDGEQYF. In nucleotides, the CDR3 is TGTGCCAGCAGTTTGGGGGGCGACGGGGAGCAGTACTTC.

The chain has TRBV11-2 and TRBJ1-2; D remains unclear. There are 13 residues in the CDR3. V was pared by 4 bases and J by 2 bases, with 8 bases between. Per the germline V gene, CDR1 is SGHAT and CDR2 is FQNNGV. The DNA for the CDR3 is TGTGCCAGCAGCTACTGGGAGAACTATGGCTACACCTTC. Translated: CASSYWENYGYTF.